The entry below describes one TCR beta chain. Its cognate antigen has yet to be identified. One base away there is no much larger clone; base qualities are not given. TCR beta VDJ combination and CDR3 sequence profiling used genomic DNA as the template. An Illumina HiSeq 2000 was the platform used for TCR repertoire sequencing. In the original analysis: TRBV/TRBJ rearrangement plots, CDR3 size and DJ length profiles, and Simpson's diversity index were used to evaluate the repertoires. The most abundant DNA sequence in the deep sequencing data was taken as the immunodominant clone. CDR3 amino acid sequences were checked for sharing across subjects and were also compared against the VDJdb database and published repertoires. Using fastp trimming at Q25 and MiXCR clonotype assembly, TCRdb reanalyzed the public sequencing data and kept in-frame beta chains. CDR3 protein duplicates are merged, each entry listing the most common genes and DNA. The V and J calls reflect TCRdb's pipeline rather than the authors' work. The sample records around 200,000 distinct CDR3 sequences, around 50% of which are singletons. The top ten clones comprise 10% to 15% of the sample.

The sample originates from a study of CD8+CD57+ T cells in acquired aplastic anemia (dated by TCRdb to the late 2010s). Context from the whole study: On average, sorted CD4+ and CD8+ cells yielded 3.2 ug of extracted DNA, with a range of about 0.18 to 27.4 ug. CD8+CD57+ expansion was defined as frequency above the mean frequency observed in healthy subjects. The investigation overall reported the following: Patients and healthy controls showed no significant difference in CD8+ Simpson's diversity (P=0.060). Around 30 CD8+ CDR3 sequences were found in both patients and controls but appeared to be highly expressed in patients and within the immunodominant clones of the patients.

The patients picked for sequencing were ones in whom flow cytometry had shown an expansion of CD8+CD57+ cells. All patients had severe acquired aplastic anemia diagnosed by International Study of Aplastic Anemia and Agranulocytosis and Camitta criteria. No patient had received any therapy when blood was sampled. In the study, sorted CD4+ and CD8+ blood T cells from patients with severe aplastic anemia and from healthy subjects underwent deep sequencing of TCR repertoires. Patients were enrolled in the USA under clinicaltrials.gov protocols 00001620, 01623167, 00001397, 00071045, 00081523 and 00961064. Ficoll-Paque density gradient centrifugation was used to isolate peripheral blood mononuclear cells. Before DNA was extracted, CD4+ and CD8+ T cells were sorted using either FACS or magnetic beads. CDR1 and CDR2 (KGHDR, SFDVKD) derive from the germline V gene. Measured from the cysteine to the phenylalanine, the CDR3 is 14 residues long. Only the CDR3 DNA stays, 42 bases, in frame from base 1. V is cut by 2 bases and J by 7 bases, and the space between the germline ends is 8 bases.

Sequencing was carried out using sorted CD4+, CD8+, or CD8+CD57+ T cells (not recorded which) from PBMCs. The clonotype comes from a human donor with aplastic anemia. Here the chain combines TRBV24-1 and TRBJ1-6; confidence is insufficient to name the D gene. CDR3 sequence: CATSDSGNNSPLHF. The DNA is TGTGCCACCAGTGATTCTGGAAACAATTCACCCCTCCACTTT.